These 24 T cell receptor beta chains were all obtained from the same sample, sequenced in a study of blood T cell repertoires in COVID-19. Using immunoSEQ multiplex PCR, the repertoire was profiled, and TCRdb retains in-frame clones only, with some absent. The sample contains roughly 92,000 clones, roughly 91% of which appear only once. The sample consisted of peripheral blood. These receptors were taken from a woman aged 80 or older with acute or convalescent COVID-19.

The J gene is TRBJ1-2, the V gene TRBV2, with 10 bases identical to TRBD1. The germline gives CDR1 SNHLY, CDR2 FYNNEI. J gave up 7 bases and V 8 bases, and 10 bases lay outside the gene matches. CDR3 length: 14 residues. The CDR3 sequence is CASLRQGALGGYTF. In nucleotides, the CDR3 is TGTGCCAGCCTTAGACAGGGGGCTCTTGGTGGCTACACCTTC.

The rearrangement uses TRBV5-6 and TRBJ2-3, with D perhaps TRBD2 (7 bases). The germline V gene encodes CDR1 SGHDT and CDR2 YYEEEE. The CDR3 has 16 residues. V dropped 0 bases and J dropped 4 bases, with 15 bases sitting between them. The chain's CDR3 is CASSLEGGVRADTQYF. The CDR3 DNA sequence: TGTGCCAGCAGCTTGGAAGGGGGGGTGAGGGCAGATACGCAGTATTTT. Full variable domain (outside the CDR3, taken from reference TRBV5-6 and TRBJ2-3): DAGVTQSPTHLIKTRGQQVTLRCSPKSGHDTVSWYQQALGQGPQFIFQYYEEEERQRGNFPDRFSGHQFPNYSSELNVNALLLGDSALYLCASSLEGGVRADTQYFGPGTRLTVL.

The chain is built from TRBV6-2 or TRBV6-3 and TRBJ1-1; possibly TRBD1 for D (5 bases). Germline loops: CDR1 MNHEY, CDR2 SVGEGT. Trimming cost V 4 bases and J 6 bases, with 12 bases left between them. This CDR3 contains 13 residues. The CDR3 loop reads CASSSATAPEAFF. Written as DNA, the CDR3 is TGTGCCAGCAGTTCCGCGACAGCACCTGAAGCTTTCTTT.

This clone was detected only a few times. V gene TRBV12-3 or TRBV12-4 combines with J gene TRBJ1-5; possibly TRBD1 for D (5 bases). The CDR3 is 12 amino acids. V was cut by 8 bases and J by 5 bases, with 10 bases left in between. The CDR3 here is CASQGPDQPQHF. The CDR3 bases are TGTGCCAGCCAGGGCCCCGATCAGCCCCAGCATTTT.

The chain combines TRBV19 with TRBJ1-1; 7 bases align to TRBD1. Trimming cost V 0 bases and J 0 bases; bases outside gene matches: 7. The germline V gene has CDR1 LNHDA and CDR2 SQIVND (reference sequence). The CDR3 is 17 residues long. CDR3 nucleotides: TGTGCCAGTAGTATAGATTCTACAGGGGAAATGAACACTGAAGCTTTCTTT. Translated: CASSIDSTGEMNTEAFF.

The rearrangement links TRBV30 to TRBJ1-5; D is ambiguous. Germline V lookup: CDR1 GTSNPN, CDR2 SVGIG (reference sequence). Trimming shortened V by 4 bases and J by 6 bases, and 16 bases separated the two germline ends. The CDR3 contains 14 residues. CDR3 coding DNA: TGTGCCTGGAAAACGAGTGGCGCGGCTCAGCCCCAGCATTTT. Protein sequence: CAWKTSGAAQPQHF.

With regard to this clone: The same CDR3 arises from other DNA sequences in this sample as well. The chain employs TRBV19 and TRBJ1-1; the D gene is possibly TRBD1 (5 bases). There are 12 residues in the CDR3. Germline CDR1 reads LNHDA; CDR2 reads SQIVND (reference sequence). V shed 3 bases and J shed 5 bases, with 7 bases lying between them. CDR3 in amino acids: CASSIRETEAFF. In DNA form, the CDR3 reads TGTGCCAGTAGTATCAGGGAAACTGAAGCTTTCTTT.

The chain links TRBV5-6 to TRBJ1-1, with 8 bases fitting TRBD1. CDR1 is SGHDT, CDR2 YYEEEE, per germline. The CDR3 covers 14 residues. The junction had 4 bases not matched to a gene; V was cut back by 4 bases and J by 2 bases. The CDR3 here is CASSPGQANTEAFF. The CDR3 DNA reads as TGTGCCAGCAGCCCGGGACAGGCCAACACTGAAGCTTTCTTT.

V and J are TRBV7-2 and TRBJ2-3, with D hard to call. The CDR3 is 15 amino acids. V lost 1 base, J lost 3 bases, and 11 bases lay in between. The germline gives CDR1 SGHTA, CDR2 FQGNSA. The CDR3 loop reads CASSLVRLDTDTQYF. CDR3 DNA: TGTGCCAGCAGCTTAGTACGCCTAGATACAGATACGCAGTATTTT.

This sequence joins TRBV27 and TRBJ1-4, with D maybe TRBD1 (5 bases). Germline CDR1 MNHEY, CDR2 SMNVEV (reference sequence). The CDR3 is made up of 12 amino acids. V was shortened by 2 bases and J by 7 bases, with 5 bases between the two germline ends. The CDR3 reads CASSLRGEKLFF. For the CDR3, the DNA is TGTGCCAGCAGTTTAAGGGGTGAAAAACTGTTTTTT.

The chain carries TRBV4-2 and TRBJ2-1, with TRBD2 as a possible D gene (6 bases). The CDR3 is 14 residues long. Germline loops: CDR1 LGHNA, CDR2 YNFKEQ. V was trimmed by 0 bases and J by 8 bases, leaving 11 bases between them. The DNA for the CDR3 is TGTGCCAGCAGCCAAGATACTAGGAGGGATGAGCAGTTCTTC. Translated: CASSQDTRRDEQFF.

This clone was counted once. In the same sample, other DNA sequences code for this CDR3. The CDR3 region is CASSSTGAVQPQHF. As DNA, the CDR3 is TGTGCCAGCTCATCAACAGGGGCAGTCCAGCCCCAGCATTTT. V usage is TRBV18 and J usage is TRBJ1-5; 7 nucleotides align to TRBD1. J was trimmed by 7 bases and V by 5 bases; bases with no gene match: 8. The V gene's germline CDR1 is KGHSH and CDR2 LQKENI. The CDR3 is 14 residues long.

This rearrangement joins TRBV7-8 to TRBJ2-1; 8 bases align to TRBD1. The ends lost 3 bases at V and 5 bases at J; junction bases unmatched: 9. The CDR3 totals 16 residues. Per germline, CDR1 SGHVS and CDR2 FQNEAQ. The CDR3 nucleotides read TGTGCCAGCAGCTTCTCCTCCGGGACAGGAGACAATGAGCAGTTCTTC. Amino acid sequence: CASSFSSGTGDNEQFF. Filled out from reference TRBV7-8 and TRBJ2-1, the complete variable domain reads GAGVSQSPRYKVAKRGQDVALRCDPISGHVSLFWYQQALGQGPEFLTYFQNEAQLDKSGLPSDRFFAERPEGSVSTLKIQRTQQEDSAVYLCASSFSSGTGDNEQFFGPGTRLTVL.

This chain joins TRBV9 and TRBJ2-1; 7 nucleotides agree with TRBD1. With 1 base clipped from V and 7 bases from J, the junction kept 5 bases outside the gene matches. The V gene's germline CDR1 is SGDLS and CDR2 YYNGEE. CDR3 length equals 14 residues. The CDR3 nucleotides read TGTGCCAGCAGCGTAAGGGGGCTAGCAAATGAGCAGTTCTTC. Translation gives CASSVRGLANEQFF.

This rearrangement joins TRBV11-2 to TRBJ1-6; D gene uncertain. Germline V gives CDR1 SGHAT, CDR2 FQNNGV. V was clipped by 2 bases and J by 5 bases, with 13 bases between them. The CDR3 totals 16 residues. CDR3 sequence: CASSLRGGANNSPLHF. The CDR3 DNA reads TGTGCCAGCAGCTTACGAGGAGGCGCCAATAATTCACCCCTCCACTTT.

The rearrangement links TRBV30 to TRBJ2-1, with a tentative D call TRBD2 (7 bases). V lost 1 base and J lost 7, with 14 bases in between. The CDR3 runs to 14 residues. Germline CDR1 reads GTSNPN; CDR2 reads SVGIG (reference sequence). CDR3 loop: CAWSGGGGGNEQFF. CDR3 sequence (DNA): TGTGCCTGGAGTGGAGGAGGGGGGGGTAATGAGCAGTTCTTC.

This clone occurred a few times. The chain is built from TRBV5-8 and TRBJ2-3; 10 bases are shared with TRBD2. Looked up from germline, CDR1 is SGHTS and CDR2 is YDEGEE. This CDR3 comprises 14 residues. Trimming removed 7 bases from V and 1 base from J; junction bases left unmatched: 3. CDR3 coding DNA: TGTGCCAGCTCCGGGACTAGCGGCACAGATACGCAGTATTTT. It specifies CASSGTSGTDTQYF.

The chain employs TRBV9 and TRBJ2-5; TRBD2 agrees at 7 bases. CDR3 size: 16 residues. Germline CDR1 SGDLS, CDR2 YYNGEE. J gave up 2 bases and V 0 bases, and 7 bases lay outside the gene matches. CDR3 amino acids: CASSVAGGSAQETQYF. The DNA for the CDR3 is TGTGCCAGCAGCGTAGCGGGCGGGAGTGCTCAAGAGACCCAGTACTTC.

The CDR3, as DNA: TGTGCCAGCGTTTCTACAGGGGGATTTTCTGAAGCTTTCTTT. Protein sequence: CASVSTGGFSEAFF. The V call is TRBV19, the J call TRBJ1-1; 8 bases are shared with TRBD1. Germline V gives CDR1 LNHDA, CDR2 SQIVND (reference sequence). There are 14 residues in the CDR3. The trim removed 9 bases at V and 6 bases at J, leaving 12 bases unmatched.

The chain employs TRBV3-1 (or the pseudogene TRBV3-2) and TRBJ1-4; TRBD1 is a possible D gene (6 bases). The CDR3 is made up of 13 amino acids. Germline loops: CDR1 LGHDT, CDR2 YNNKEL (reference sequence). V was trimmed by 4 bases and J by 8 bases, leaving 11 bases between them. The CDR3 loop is CASSLGHREKLFF. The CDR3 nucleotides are TGTGCCAGCAGCCTGGGACACCGAGAAAAACTGTTTTTT.

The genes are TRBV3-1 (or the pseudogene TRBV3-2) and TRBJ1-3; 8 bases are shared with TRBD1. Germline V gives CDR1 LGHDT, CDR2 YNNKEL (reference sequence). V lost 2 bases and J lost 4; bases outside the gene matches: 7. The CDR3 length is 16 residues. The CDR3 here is CASSQTSRDRGNTIYF. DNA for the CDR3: TGTGCCAGCAGCCAAACTTCCCGGGACAGGGGAAACACCATATATTTT.

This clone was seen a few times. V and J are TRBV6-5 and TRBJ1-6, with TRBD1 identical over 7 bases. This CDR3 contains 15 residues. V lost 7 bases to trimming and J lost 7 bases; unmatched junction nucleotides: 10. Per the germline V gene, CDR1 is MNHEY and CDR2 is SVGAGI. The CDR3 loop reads CASNSVGRGNSPLHF. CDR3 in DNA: TGTGCCAGCAACTCCGTGGGCAGGGGGAATTCACCCCTCCACTTT.

CDR3 DNA sequence: TGCGCCAGCAGCCCCGGACAGCCTAGCAATCAGCCCCAGCATTTT. Its translation: CASSPGQPSNQPQHF. V and J are TRBV5-1 and TRBJ1-5, with a weak D call TRBD1 (6 bases). CDR1 is SGHRS, CDR2 YFSETQ, per germline. The length of the CDR3 is 15 residues. Trimming removed 4 bases at V and 0 bases at J, with 11 bases between.

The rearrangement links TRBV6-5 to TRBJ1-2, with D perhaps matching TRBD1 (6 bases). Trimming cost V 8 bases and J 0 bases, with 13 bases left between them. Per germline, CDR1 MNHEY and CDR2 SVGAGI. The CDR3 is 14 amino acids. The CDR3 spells CASSWGRTNYGYTF. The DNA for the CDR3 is TGTGCCAGCTCCTGGGGGCGGACTAACTATGGCTACACCTTC.